This T cell receptor (beta chain) was sequenced for a study of T cell repertoires in cytomegalovirus infection. Whole-study context: Recently described HLA-C-restricted plus well-studied HLA-B-restricted CMV epitopes were used. CMV infection and matching HLA type were both indicated by public TCR beta signatures. Study-level results: Of the TCR beta families, the public ones yielded a cumulative frequency that identified carriers of CMV plus the relevant HLA. HLA-C-restricted CMV-specific TCR beta clonotypes were dominant in the ex vivo response.

Of note for this clonotype: Its antigen is not known.

V dropped 9 bases and J dropped 7 bases, with 12 bases sitting between them. The germline CDR1 and CDR2 sequences are MNHNS and SASEGT. The CDR3 is 11 amino acids. TCRdb recomputed calls from the reads with MiXCR, one row per CDR3 protein. The sample has approximately 300,000 distinct CDR3 sequences, almost 30% seen once. The sequence derives from a human donor in good health (CMV status not recorded). Some clones in this sample may be carry-over from other donors' samples. The chain recombines TRBV6-1 with TRBJ1-2; TRBD1 is a possible D gene (5 bases). The sample was cultured PBMCs, taken from culture after CMV antigen stimulation. The chain's CDR3 is CASLGGGGYTF. CDR3 DNA: TGTGCCAGTTTGGGGGGAGGTGGCTACACCTTC.